Reported below is one T cell receptor beta chain. Its antigen is unidentified. This entry belongs to a study of T cell responses to AZD1222 COVID-19 vaccine. Regarding the study as a whole: The donors showed a predominance of white British ancestry and of females, with possible underestimation of clonal diversity. With dominance at 160-218 and 743-854, vaccine-associated CD4 TCRs spanned spike.

CDR3 length equals 15 residues. Germline values: CDR1 SGHNT, CDR2 YYREEE (reference sequence). Trimming removed 4 bases at V and 5 bases at J, with 18 bases between. The assay was immunoSEQ multiplex PCR, and TCRdb's table has in-frame clones only and misses some. The sample yields 65,000 to 90,000 clones, approximately 89% seen once. This TCR derives from an adult who received the AZD1222 COVID-19 vaccine. The chain combines TRBV5-4 with TRBJ1-2, with no clear D. The sequences come from peripheral blood, collected 28 days after the second AZD1222 dose. In DNA form, the CDR3 reads TGTGCCAGCAGCCTGCGGGGATCCCCAGTATATGGCTACACCTTC. It encodes CASSLRGSPVYGYTF.